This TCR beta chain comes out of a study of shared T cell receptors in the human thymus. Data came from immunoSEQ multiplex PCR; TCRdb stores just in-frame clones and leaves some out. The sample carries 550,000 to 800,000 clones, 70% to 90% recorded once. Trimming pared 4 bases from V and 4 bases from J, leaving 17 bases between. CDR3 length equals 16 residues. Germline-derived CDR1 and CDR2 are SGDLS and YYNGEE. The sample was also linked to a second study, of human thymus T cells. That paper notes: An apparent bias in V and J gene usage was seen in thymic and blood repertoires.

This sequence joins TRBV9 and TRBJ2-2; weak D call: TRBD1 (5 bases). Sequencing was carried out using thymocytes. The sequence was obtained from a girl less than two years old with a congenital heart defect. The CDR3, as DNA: TGTGCCAGCAGCCCCGAACCAGGGTCTGGCACCGGGGAGCTGTTTTTT. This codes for CASSPEPGSGTGELFF.